This note documents a single T cell receptor beta chain sequence. What it recognizes is unknown. The data were obtained in a study of T cell responses to AZD1222 COVID-19 vaccine. Assay: immunoSEQ multiplex PCR; the TCRdb copy retains only in-frame clones and omits some. The sample has some 100,000 clones, over 80% seen once. Study-wide findings and caveats: All repertoire sampling was performed exclusively after the peak T cell response. When two AZD1222 doses had been given, Spike-specific TCR breadth and depth rose.

Sequenced material: peripheral blood, taken on day 0 of AZD1222 vaccination. This receptor was identified in an adult in good health.

The CDR3 bases are TGTGCCAGCAGGGTAGCTAGCGGGCAAGAGACCCAGTACTTC. Its protein product is CASRVASGQETQYF. The rearrangement joins TRBV2 to TRBJ2-5, with 8 bases aligning to TRBD2. With V trimmed by 6 bases and J by 2 bases, 5 bases remained unmatched. Germline CDR1 reads SNHLY; CDR2 reads FYNNEI. The CDR3 contains 14 residues.